These 9 T cell receptor beta chains were all obtained from the same sample, sequenced in a study of shared clonotypes between healthy human individuals. Sequencing used immunoSEQ multiplex PCR; TCRdb keeps in-frame clones, though not all of them. The data hold around 980,000 clones, with approximately 80% observed a single time. Material for sequencing was memory CD4+ T cells from PBMCs. As for subset: CD45RA-negative fraction. These receptors were taken from a man between 18 and 29 years old in good health. Some clones in this sample may be carry-over from other donors' samples.

This clone was counted at least ten times. The chain carries TRBV2 and TRBJ1-2; TRBD1 matches at 10 bases. Germline CDR1 and CDR2: SNHLY and FYNNEI. The CDR3 is 14 residues long. V shed 6 bases, J shed 7 bases, and the junction held 8 bases outside the gene matches. CDR3 sequence (DNA): TGTGCCAGCAGAGAGAGGACAGGGGGGATTGGCTACACCTTC. Its protein product is CASRERTGGIGYTF.

The V gene is TRBV28, the J gene TRBJ2-3, with D maybe TRBD2 (5 bases). This CDR3 has 19 residues. V gave up 4 bases and J gave up 0 bases, with 23 bases separating them. CDR1 and CDR2 (germline): MDHEN, SYDVKM. The CDR3: CASSSPPGRASTSTDTQYF. In DNA, the CDR3 is TGTGCCAGCAGTTCCCCTCCGGGAAGAGCCTCGACGAGCACAGATACGCAGTATTTT.

The gene calls are TRBV7-3 and TRBJ1-1; 7 bases are shared with TRBD1. With 5 bases clipped from V and 4 bases from J, the junction kept 10 bases outside the gene matches. Germline CDR1 is SGHTA and CDR2 is FQGTGA. This CDR3 spans 15 amino acids. CDR3 nucleotides: TGTGCCAGCAGCGCTAACAGGGGCGGGAGCACTGAAGCTTTCTTT. Residues: CASSANRGGSTEAFF.

This sequence joins TRBV10-3 and TRBJ2-7; TRBD1 matches 9 bases. After removal of 6 bases from V and 2 bases from J, the junction contained 8 bases not matched to a gene. The CDR3 sequence is 15 residues long. Germline V gives CDR1 ENHRY, CDR2 SYGVKD. CDR3 sequence (DNA): TGTGCCATCAGGGATTCACAGGGGGCCACCTACGAGCAGTACTTC. It codes for CAIRDSQGATYEQYF.

This clone showed up just once. This chain joins TRBV28 and TRBJ1-2, with D possibly being TRBD1 (5 bases). The length of the CDR3 is 12 residues. V was pared by 3 bases and J by 6 bases, with 8 bases between. The germline V gene has CDR1 MDHEN and CDR2 SYDVKM. The CDR3 DNA sequence: TGTGCCAGCAGTTTTGAGGGGAATGGCTACACCTTC. Residues: CASSFEGNGYTF.

The V and J genes are TRBV21-1 and TRBJ1-1. TRBV21-1 is given as a pseudogene. The CDR3 is made up of 15 amino acids. This CDR3 is CASTETRRWNTEAFF. CDR3 bases: TGTGCCAGCACCGAAACCCGGAGGTGGAACACTGAAGCTTTCTTT.

This clone was seen once. This chain links TRBV7-3 with TRBJ2-5; a weak D match, TRBD1 (5 bases). Germline assignment: CDR1 SGHTA and CDR2 FQGTGA. The germline V and J ends were trimmed by 0 bases and 4 bases, with 6 bases remaining between them. CDR3 size: 13 residues. The CDR3 reads CASSLTGPETQYF. The DNA of the CDR3 is TGTGCCAGCAGCTTAACGGGGCCAGAGACCCAGTACTTC.

This chain links TRBV19 with TRBJ2-1, with 7 bases that match TRBD1. Germline V gives CDR1 LNHDA, CDR2 SQIVND (reference sequence). J gave up 8 bases and V 3 bases, and 7 bases lay outside the gene matches. This CDR3 contains 14 residues. For the CDR3, the DNA is TGTGCCAGTAGTATGAGGGGGCGCGTGGATGAGCAGTTCTTC. It yields the protein CASSMRGRVDEQFF.

This chain links TRBV2 with TRBJ2-2; 8 positions agree with TRBD2. The CDR3 runs 16 residues. Germline CDR1 is SNHLY and CDR2 is FYNNEI. Trimming cost V 5 bases and J 4 bases; bases outside gene matches: 9. The CDR3 nucleotides read TGTGCCAGCAGTTCGGAGCGGGAGTGGGGCACCGGGGAGCTGTTTTTT. This translates into CASSSEREWGTGELFF. Supplemented by reference TRBV2 and TRBJ2-2, the full variable domain reads EPEVTQTPSHQVTQMGQEVILRCVPISNHLYFYWYRQILGQKVEFLVSFYNNEISEKSEIFDDQFSVERPDGSNFTLKIRSTKLEDSAMYFCASSSEREWGTGELFFGEGSRLTVL.